This T cell receptor beta chain was sequenced during a study of cytomegalovirus exposure and HLA in healthy donors. Use of 60 Vbeta and 13 Jbeta primers characterized the PCR. Some clones are missing from TCRdb's copy, which holds only in-frame ones; the method was immunoSEQ multiplex PCR. The sample records fewer than 250,000 clones, approximately 82% being singletons. From germline, CDR1 is MNHEY and CDR2 SMNVEV (reference sequence). The CDR3 runs to 14 residues. V lost 4 bases to trimming and J lost 8 bases; unmatched junction nucleotides: 10. Sequencing was performed on PBMCs. This clonotype originated in a man younger than 35 in good health and CMV-seronegative. The chain combines TRBV27 with TRBJ1-2; 7 nucleotides line up with TRBD1. In DNA form, the CDR3 reads TGTGCCAGCAGTTCGATGGGACAGTTAAAAGGCTACACCTTC. Translating gives CASSSMGQLKGYTF.